This TCR beta chain was captured by sequencing in a study of OX40 agonist ivuxolimab in advanced cancers. Looking at the study overall: Patients treated during dose escalation were battling hepatocellular carcinoma, melanoma, renal cell or head and neck cancer. Study-wide results and limits: In general, CD8+ T cells held more expanded clones than CD4+ did, on average.

Notes on this clone: Its antigen is unknown.

Sequenced by immunoSEQ multiplex PCR; TCRdb stores in-frame clones only, minus some. The table includes 99,000 or so clones, around 92% detected once. CDR1 and CDR2 from the germline V gene are SGHNT and YYREEE (reference sequence). V was clipped by 6 bases and J by 2 bases, with 21 bases between them. The CDR3 loop spans 17 amino acids. The TCR originated in an adult with an advanced solid tumor such as melanoma, head and neck, liver or kidney cancer. The V gene is TRBV5-4, the J gene TRBJ1-3, with no clear D. Sequencing was performed on CD4+ or CD8+ T cells sorted from blood, taken in a trial of the OX40 agonist ivuxolimab. For the CDR3, the DNA is TGTGCCAGCACCACATCGCCAGAGACGGAAGCTGGAAACACCATATATTTT. It translates to CASTTSPETEAGNTIYF.